Detailed here is one T cell receptor beta chain. Its antigen has not been determined. No base quality information exists; no much larger clone differs at one position. The protocol used for the library was the immunoSEQ multiplex PCR assay. The multiplex PCR relied on a mix of 60 forward primers for TCR Vbeta segments and 13 reverse primers for TCR Jbeta segments. Amplification of the CDR3 region of rearranged TCR beta genes was performed with a multiplex PCR assay on genomic DNA. Amplified TCR beta libraries were sequenced as 87-base-pair reads on the Illumina HiSeq System. In the source study's methods: Across the roughly 670 repertoires, a later analysis counted around 80 million unique TCR beta chains, roughly 11 million of which were shared by at least two donors. Raw reads were error-corrected and collapsed into unique sequences by a nearest-neighbor algorithm in which closely related sequences were merged to remove PCR and sequencing errors. Alignment of CDR3 sequences to IMGT reference sequences was used to assign V, D and J gene segments. Each retained sequence needed at least a six-nucleotide match to both a V gene segment and a J gene segment. A rearrangement was called productive if the CDR3 had no stop codons and remained in frame with V and J, and every other rearrangement was called non-productive. Following IMGT convention, CDR3 was defined as the stretch from the second conserved V-encoded cysteine to the conserved J-encoded phenylalanine. Sequences without an unambiguous match to a single V gene segment were excluded from the earlier analysis of 587 of the donors. In an earlier analysis of 587 of the donors, V segments were called functional above 56.7% productive rearrangements and were called segregating when the between-donor standard deviation exceeded 5%. A statistical classification framework was built to diagnose cytomegalovirus status from the catalog of TCR beta chain sequences. V and J gene assignment, in a later analysis, came from comparing TCR nucleotide sequences with IMGT/GENE-DB human TR gene sequences. Using the TCRdist pipeline, a later analysis assigned CDR3 sequences along with most-parsimonious VDJ recombination scenarios. A later analysis defined each TCR beta chain by its CDR3 amino acid sequence plus V-gene family, and excluded reads lacking a unique V-gene family. A later analysis removed 550 to 700 highly shared, low-generation-probability nucleotide sequences to deal with suspected cross-contamination and a sequencing artifact. In a later analysis, a clonal expansion index for each public chain was calculated from normalized within-repertoire ranks of inferred template counts. A later analysis computed generation probabilities with a VDJ recombination model fitted to out-of-frame rearrangements, and checked the results against IGoR. Hypergeometric tests were used in a later analysis to score TCR-TCR, TCR-HLA and TCR-CMV co-occurrence, with a repertoire-size bias correction applied to the TCR pairs. False discovery rates were estimated in a later analysis by permuting HLA or CMV assignments 20 times. In a later analysis, co-occurring TCRs were grouped using DBSCAN, and TCRdist sequence similarity was added for clustering within HLA-allele-positive subsets. Repertoires with fewer than 30,000 or more than 120,000 public chains were left out of co-occurrence clustering, as were about 5 repertoires with anomalous nucleotide sharing. In TCRdb, the immuneACCESS table is reduced to in-frame sequences with V and J assigned. These tables do not hold every clone; where another copy was compared, an unresolved V gene accounts for under half, and the others remain unexplained. V and J calls and clone size follow that table, whereas D and trimming were derived from the DNA. The sample profile shows about 98,000 clones; approximately 87% of them were found once. The ten largest clones represent 2% to 3% of the sample.

The sample belongs to a study of cytomegalovirus exposure and HLA in healthy donors (TCRdb year 2017). Study-wide context: An earlier analysis of a few hundred of the donors reported roughly 300 Gb of sequence data and 90 million to 120 million unique TCR beta sequences obtained from around 190 million T cells. An early release covering roughly 640 HLA-typed donors comprised about 310 gigabases of sequencing data and around 80 million unique TCR sequences. Among the roughly 400 genotyped donors, approximately 82% belonged to the genetic ancestry cluster associated with self-reported Caucasian donors. The study aimed to test whether cataloging public T cell receptors could reveal signatures of past pathogen exposure. The study used immunosequencing to profile the T cell repertoires of around 600 subjects and linked those repertoires to cytomegalovirus serostatus. Along with the approximately 700-subject first cohort, a separate validation cohort of over 90 different subjects was used. To predict cytomegalovirus infection status, the study combined high-throughput TCR immunosequencing, statistical association of individual TCRs with disease status, and machine learning. To study patterns of TCR occurrence, a later analysis re-analyzed previously published TCR beta repertoires from 666 donors and added high-resolution HLA genotyping. In the later analysis, no new phenotypic data were used to find candidate immune exposures; instead, reliance was placed on TCR beta sequences and their occurrence across donors. An earlier analysis of approximately 640 of the donors applied high-throughput TCR beta sequencing to assess whether each TCR beta V gene segment acted as functional or pseudogenic. Donor age, sex, ethnicity and CMV serostatus were compiled alongside the repertoire data. A later genetic analysis used genome-wide SNP genotypes for about three fifths of the 666 donors, treating that subset as a discovery cohort. Every repertoire in the discovery cohort had been generated on one and the same sequencing platform. Both class I and class II loci were covered by HLA typing, at four-digit resolution. Typing coverage differed by locus: A, B, C, DRB1 and DQB1 were typed in about 629-640 donors, DQA1 in about 500, DPA1 in approximately 600, and DPB1 in 472. A handful of DR-DQ haplotypes were treated as single units for association and clustering because of strong linkage in the cohort. Among about 390 genotyped donors of the cohort, an average of roughly 240,000 unique TCR beta nucleotide sequences were sequenced per donor, roughly a sixth of them non-productive.

Overall study results and their limits: The 87-base-pair reads could not distinguish some IMGT-functional V segments, including TRBV6-2 and TRBV6-3, so those segments were excluded. The authors suggested that the approach could potentially be generalized to other disease states and immunological phenotypes. Because counts were too low, seventeen rarely observed V segments, including chromosome 9 orphons, were excluded from the earlier analysis of around 640 of the donors. Compared with equally common non-associated chains, HLA-associated TCR beta chains in a later analysis were more clonally expanded and had lower generation probabilities. In a later genetic analysis, fewer N-insertions in productive TCRs were reported among donors in an Asian-associated ancestry cluster than the approximately 710-donor mean. Immune exposure information for the cohort was limited to CMV serostatus. V-gene and J-gene trimming of TCR beta chains was associated with a missense DCLRE1C variant in a later genetic analysis, and the association was replicated in an independent cohort. Presence/absence analyses assumed roughly uniform sequencing depth across donors, an assumption that may not hold. A further reported finding was that TCR beta sequences accurately predicted the HLA-A and HLA-B alleles for most subjects in the first cohort. Several of the top co-occurrence clusters appeared to be linked to parvovirus B19, influenza, CMV and Epstein-Barr virus, according to a later analysis. Because some donors lacked HLA typing at each locus, the association tests relied only on the typed subset. The classifier was reported to diagnose cytomegalovirus status with high specificity and sensitivity in both the original and validation cohorts. The study listed 164 TCR beta chains as associated with cytomegalovirus. According to a later analysis, most CMV-associated TCR beta chains appeared to be HLA-restricted, and the HLA associations seemed to be driven largely by CMV exposure. Across donors, most TCR sequences were observed very rarely, whereas some public TCRs were present in many individuals. A later analysis found that TCR association rates varied across HLA loci, with DRB1 alleles showing the most associated TCRs and HLA-C alleles the fewest. In a later analysis, over 15,000 TCR beta sequences were associated with specific HLA alleles at a false discovery rate of 0.05. A cluster of highly shared sequence variants was judged likely to represent a technical artifact of the sequencing pipeline. In an earlier analysis of approximately 590 of the donors, most TCR beta V segments appeared in productive rearrangements about 87% or about 30% of the time, broadly matching IMGT annotations. When HLA alleles, especially DR and DQ, strongly co-occurred, attributing TCR associations to individual alleles was difficult. This cohort had only TCR beta chains sequenced, and the lack of alpha or paired-chain data limited which features could be detected. Correlated functional status among segregating V segments might reflect linkage disequilibrium, but an unknown experimental factor could not be ruled out. Three of the identified cytomegalovirus-associated TCR beta chains were confirmed in vitro to be specific for cytomegalovirus antigens.

V is trimmed back by 4 bases and J by 2 bases, and the junction contains 10 bases that no gene match accounts for. Taken from cysteine to phenylalanine, the CDR3 has 16 residues. Kept here is only the CDR3 DNA, which spans 48 bases and is read in frame from base 1. The germline V gene yields SGDLS for CDR1 and YYNGEE for CDR2. The cohort comprised 666 healthy bone marrow donors. All cohort members were sampled while nominally healthy, although unrecorded immune exposures were likely present. The donor tested CMV seronegative, placing the donor among the 352 seronegative members of the cohort. Each donor provided a peripheral blood sample, and peripheral blood mononuclear cells were used for TCR beta sequencing. The Qiagen DNeasy Blood Extraction Kit was used to extract genomic DNA from the blood cell samples.

The sequence joins TRBV9 to TRBJ2-5; 8 nucleotides in the junction match TRBD2. Sequenced input: PBMCs. The sequence derives from a man in his forties in good health and CMV-seronegative. The DNA sequence reads TGTGCCAGCAGCCCTCGAGCGGGGGCTCGACAAGAGACCCAGTACTTC. This yields the protein CASSPRAGARQETQYF.